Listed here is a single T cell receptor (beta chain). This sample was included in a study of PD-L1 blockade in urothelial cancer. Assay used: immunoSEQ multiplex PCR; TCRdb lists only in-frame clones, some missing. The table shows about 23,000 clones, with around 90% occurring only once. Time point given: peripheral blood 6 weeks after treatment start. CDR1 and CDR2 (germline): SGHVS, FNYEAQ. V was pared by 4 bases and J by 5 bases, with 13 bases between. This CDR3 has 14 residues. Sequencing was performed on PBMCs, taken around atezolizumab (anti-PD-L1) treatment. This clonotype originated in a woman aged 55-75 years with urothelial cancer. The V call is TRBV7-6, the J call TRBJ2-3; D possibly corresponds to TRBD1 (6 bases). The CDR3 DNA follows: TGTGCCAGCAGCTCGAATACCAGGGGAGATACGCAGTATTTT. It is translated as CASSSNTRGDTQYF.